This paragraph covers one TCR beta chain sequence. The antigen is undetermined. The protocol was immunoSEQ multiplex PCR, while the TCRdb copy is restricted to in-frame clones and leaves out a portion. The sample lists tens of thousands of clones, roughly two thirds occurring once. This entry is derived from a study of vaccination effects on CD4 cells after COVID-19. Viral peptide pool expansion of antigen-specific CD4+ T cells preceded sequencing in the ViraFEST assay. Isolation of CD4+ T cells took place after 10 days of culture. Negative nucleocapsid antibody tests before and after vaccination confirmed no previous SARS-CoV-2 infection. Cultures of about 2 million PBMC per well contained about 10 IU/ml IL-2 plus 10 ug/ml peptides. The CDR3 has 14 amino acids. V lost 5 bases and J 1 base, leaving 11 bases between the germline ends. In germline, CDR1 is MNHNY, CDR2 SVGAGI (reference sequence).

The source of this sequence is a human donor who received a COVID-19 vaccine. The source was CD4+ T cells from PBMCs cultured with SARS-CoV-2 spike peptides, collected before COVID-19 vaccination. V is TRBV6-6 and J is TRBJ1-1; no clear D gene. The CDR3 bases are TGTGCCAGCAGTCGCCGAGGACGGAACACTGAAGCTTTCTTT. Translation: CASSRRGRNTEAFF.